This section outlines one T cell receptor (beta chain) sequence together with its context. With V trimmed by 5 bases and J by 4 bases, 5 bases remained unmatched. The CDR3 is made up of 15 amino acids. Per the germline V gene, CDR1 is KGHSH and CDR2 is LQKENI. The sample's treatment: roughly 18 received Ad26.COV2.S at low or high dose, single or two shots; about 5 received placebo; per-sample allocation not given. Sampling was performed 63 days after the first vaccine or placebo injection. An adult donor aged 18-55 years was enrolled in Boston. This record belongs to a study of Ad26.COV2.S vaccination and SARS-CoV-2 variants. Study summary: Ad26.COV2.S shots went into the muscle once or twice, 56 days apart.

This table comes from immunoSEQ multiplex PCR, and its TCRdb copy is limited to in-frame clones, with some not included. The sample contains 300,000 to 350,000 clones, 86% of which appear only once. This TCR derives from a person aged 18 to 65 who received the Ad26.COV2.S COVID-19 vaccine or a placebo. Sequenced material: peripheral blood, taken in a trial of Ad26.COV2.S vaccine versus placebo. The V call is TRBV18, the J call TRBJ2-5; TRBD2 agrees at 12 bases. CDR3 residues: CASSSGTSGRETQYF. DNA for the CDR3: TGTGCCAGCTCATCGGGGACTAGCGGGCGAGAGACCCAGTACTTC.